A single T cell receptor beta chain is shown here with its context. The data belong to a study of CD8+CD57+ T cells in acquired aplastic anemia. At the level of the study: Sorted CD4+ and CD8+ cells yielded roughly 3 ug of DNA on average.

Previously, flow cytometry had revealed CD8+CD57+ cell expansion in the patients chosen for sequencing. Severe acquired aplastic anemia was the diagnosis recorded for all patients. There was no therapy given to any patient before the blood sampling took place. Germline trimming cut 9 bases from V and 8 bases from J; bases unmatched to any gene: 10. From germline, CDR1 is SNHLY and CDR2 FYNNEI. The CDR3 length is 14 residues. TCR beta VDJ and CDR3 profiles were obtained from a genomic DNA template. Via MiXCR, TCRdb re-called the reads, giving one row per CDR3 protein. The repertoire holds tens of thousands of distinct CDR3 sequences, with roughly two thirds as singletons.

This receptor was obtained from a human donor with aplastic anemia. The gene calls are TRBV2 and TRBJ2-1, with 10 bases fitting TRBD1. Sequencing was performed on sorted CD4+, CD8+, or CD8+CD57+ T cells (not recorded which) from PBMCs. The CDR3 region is CARSGTGVGDEQFF. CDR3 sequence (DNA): TGTGCCAGATCCGGGACAGGGGTAGGGGATGAGCAGTTCTTC.